The 5 T cell receptor beta chains presented below share a single source sample, sequenced in a study of blood T cell repertoires in COVID-19. Clones were read by immunoSEQ multiplex PCR, and TCRdb kept only the in-frame ones, dropping some. The profile shows around 160,000 clones, more than 75% of them singletons. Specimen: PBMCs or T cells enriched from blood (not recorded which). These receptors were obtained from a woman under 40 with acute COVID-19.

This chain joins TRBV28 and TRBJ2-1; D perhaps matches TRBD2 (7 bases). V dropped 6 bases and J dropped 7 bases, with 19 bases sitting between them. CDR3 length equals 15 residues. CDR1 is MDHEN, CDR2 SYDVKM, per germline. In DNA form, the CDR3 reads TGTGCCAGCAGGAAACTGGGGGCGCGGGGGAATGAGCAGTTCTTC. The encoded protein is CASRKLGARGNEQFF.

The chain combines TRBV5-1 with TRBJ1-1; D gene ambiguous. With 0 bases removed from V and 8 bases from J, the gap between germline ends came to 11 bases. The CDR3 consists of 13 residues. CDR1 and CDR2 from the germline V gene are SGHRS and YFSETQ. CDR3 DNA: TGCGCCAGCAGCTTGGGGGCAGGCTTAGAAGCTTTCTTT. Its protein product is CASSLGAGLEAFF.

The chain joins TRBV10-3 to TRBJ2-5; D is possibly TRBD1 (7 bases). In germline, CDR1 is ENHRY, CDR2 SYGVKD. The CDR3 contains 14 residues. Trimming took 6 bases from V and 5 from J, leaving 16 bases between them. CDR3 region: CAISSGGKYETQYF. For the CDR3, the DNA is TGTGCCATCAGCTCAGGGGGGAAATATGAGACCCAGTACTTC.

This clone was detected a few times. The chain recombines TRBV6-5 with TRBJ2-5; weak D call: TRBD2 (5 bases). This CDR3 contains 15 residues. The V and J ends lost 0 bases and 4 bases respectively, with 12 bases between them. Germline V CDR1 and CDR2: MNHEY, SVGAGI. The CDR3 loop reads CASSYSIEGGETQYF. The CDR3 DNA reads as TGTGCCAGCAGTTACTCGATTGAGGGCGGAGAGACCCAGTACTTC.

This sequence joins TRBV7-2 and TRBJ2-3; D uncertain. The CDR3 contains 15 residues. Germline CDR1 is SGHTA and CDR2 is FQGNSA. Trimming took off 0 bases at V and 1 base at J, with 8 bases between the two ends. The CDR3 here is CASSLAGTGTDTQYF. In DNA, the CDR3 is TGTGCCAGCAGCTTAGCGGGCACTGGCACAGATACGCAGTATTTT.